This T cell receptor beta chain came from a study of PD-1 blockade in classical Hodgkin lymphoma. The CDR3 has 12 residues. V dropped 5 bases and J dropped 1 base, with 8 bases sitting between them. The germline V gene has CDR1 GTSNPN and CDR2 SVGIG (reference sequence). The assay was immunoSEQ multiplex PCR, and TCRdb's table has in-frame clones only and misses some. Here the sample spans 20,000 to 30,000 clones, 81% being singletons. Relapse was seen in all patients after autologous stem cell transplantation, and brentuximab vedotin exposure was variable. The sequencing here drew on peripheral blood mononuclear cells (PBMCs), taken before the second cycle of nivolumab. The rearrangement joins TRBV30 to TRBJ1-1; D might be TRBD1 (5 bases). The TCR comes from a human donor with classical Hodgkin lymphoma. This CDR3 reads CAWDSGNTEAFF. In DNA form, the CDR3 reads TGTGCCTGGGACAGCGGGAACACTGAAGCTTTCTTT.